These T cell receptor beta chains were read from a single sample in a study of T cell responses to AZD1222 COVID-19 vaccine. Sequencing used immunoSEQ multiplex PCR; TCRdb keeps in-frame clones, though not all of them. The table records 95,000 to 150,000 clones, roughly 90% of them present only once. The material sequenced was peripheral blood, taken on day 0 of AZD1222 vaccination. These receptors were taken from an adult in good health. Both conserved end residues are part of each CDR3. D genes are given only for firm matches. Some rows have no size entry. The others give once, few or many, or a class for an expanded clone.

D gene: NA; J gene: TRBJ1-1; V gene: TRBV18; clone size: once; CDR3 DNA: TGTGCCAGCTCACCTCGGGACTCCGGGGAAGCTTTCTTT; CDR3 protein: CASSPRDSGEAFF
D gene: NA; J gene: TRBJ2-7; V gene: TRBV5-1; clone size: NA; CDR3 DNA: TGCGCCAGCAGCCGGGACCACTCCTACGAGCAGTACTTC; CDR3 protein: CASSRDHSYEQYF
D gene: NA; J gene: TRBJ1-3; V gene: TRBV19; clone size: NA; CDR3 DNA: TGTGCCAGTAGTATAAGTTTCTCTGGAAACACCATATATTTT; CDR3 protein: CASSISFSGNTIYF
D gene: NA; J gene: TRBJ1-5; V gene: TRBV6-2/TRBV6-3; clone size: NA; CDR3 DNA: TGTGCCAGCAGTGCCCCGGGTCAGCCCCAGCATTTT; CDR3 protein: CASSAPGQPQHF
D gene: NA; J gene: TRBJ1-2; V gene: TRBV29-1; clone size: NA; CDR3 DNA: TGCAGCGTTGGCGGGCCCGGCCCCTACACCTTC; CDR3 protein: CSVGGPGPYTF
D gene: TRBD1; J gene: TRBJ1-3; V gene: TRBV2; clone size: NA; CDR3 DNA: TGTGCCAGCTCGGGGGACAGGAACACCATATATTTT; CDR3 protein: CASSGDRNTIYF
D gene: NA; J gene: TRBJ2-2; V gene: TRBV24-1; clone size: NA; CDR3 DNA: TGTGCCACCACAGGGGGGGATTTCCCCGGGGAGCTGTTTTTT; CDR3 protein: CATTGGDFPGELFF
D gene: NA; J gene: TRBJ1-6; V gene: TRBV2; clone size: NA; CDR3 DNA: TGTGCCAGCAGTGACACGGGGAGCTCCTATAATTCACCCCTCCACTTT; CDR3 protein: CASSDTGSSYNSPLHF
D gene: NA; J gene: TRBJ1-6; V gene: TRBV21-1; clone size: NA; CDR3 DNA: TGTGCCAGCAGCCCCCGGGACAGCCCGCTTCGGTATAATTCACCCCTCCACTTT; CDR3 protein: CASSPRDSPLRYNSPLHF
D gene: TRBD1; J gene: TRBJ2-7; V gene: TRBV4-3; clone size: NA; CDR3 DNA: TGCGCCAGCAGCCAAGCCCGACAGGGGACCTACGAGCAGTACTTC; CDR3 protein: CASSQARQGTYEQYF
D gene: TRBD1; J gene: TRBJ1-2; V gene: TRBV5-1; clone size: NA; CDR3 DNA: TGCGCCAGCAGCTTAACAGGGGGTAATGGCTACACCTTC; CDR3 protein: CASSLTGGNGYTF
D gene: NA; J gene: TRBJ1-1; V gene: TRBV6-5; clone size: NA; CDR3 DNA: TGTGCCAGCAGCGGACGGGCGAACACTGAAGCTTTCTTT; CDR3 protein: CASSGRANTEAFF
D gene: NA; J gene: TRBJ1-4; V gene: TRBV11-3; clone size: NA; CDR3 DNA: TGTGCCAGCAGCTTAGCGGCCCAGGGGGAAAAACTGTTTTTT; CDR3 protein: CASSLAAQGEKLFF
D gene: NA; J gene: TRBJ1-2; V gene: TRBV18; clone size: NA; CDR3 DNA: TGTGCCAGCTCACTTGACAGGACCTATGGCTACACCTTC; CDR3 protein: CASSLDRTYGYTF
D gene: NA; J gene: TRBJ1-3; V gene: TRBV28; clone size: NA; CDR3 DNA: TGTGCCAGCAGTGCCCCCTCTGGAAACACCATATATTTT; CDR3 protein: CASSAPSGNTIYF
D gene: NA; J gene: TRBJ2-5; V gene: TRBV27; clone size: NA; CDR3 DNA: TGTGCCAGCAGTTTAGGGAGCTCTTGGGAGACCCAGTACTTC; CDR3 protein: CASSLGSSWETQYF
D gene: NA; J gene: TRBJ2-5; V gene: TRBV18; clone size: NA; CDR3 DNA: TGTGCCAGCTCACCACCGTCCCTTCAGCAAGAGACCCAGTACTTC; CDR3 protein: CASSPPSLQQETQYF
D gene: NA; J gene: TRBJ2-7; V gene: TRBV5-4; clone size: NA; CDR3 DNA: TGTGCCAGCAGCTTATGGGGTTACGAGCAGTACTTC; CDR3 protein: CASSLWGYEQYF
D gene: TRBD1; J gene: TRBJ1-2; V gene: TRBV4-3; clone size: NA; CDR3 DNA: TGCGCCAGCAGCCAATGGACAGGGCAGGGCTACACCTTC; CDR3 protein: CASSQWTGQGYTF
D gene: NA; J gene: TRBJ1-6; V gene: TRBV3-1/TRBV3-2; clone size: NA; CDR3 DNA: TGTGCCAGCAGCCAAGCGGACAGAATCAATTCACCCCTCCACTTT; CDR3 protein: CASSQADRINSPLHF
D gene: TRBD1; J gene: TRBJ1-2; V gene: TRBV4-3; clone size: few; CDR3 DNA: TGCGCCAGCAGCCAAGCCTCCACAGGGGGCTGGCGCTATGGCTACACCTTC; CDR3 protein: CASSQASTGGWRYGYTF
D gene: NA; J gene: TRBJ2-1; V gene: TRBV5-6; clone size: medium-sized; CDR3 DNA: TGTGCCAGCAGCTTGATGATTGGTGTGGATGAGCAGTTCTTC; CDR3 protein: CASSLMIGVDEQFF
D gene: TRBD2; J gene: TRBJ2-7; V gene: TRBV3-1/TRBV3-2; clone size: NA; CDR3 DNA: TGTGCCAGCAGCCAAGGGACCAAGCTAGCGGGGGGGCTCGAGGAGCAGTACTTC; CDR3 protein: CASSQGTKLAGGLEEQYF
D gene: NA; J gene: TRBJ1-4; V gene: TRBV6-5; clone size: NA; CDR3 DNA: TGTGCCAGCAGGGCAACAGGGAATAATGAAAAACTGTTTTTT; CDR3 protein: CASRATGNNEKLFF
D gene: TRBD1; J gene: TRBJ2-7; V gene: TRBV10-3; clone size: NA; CDR3 DNA: TGTGCCATCAGTGAGCCTGGGACAGGGGGCGGCTACGAGCAGTACTTC; CDR3 protein: CAISEPGTGGGYEQYF
D gene: NA; J gene: TRBJ1-6; V gene: TRBV15; clone size: NA; CDR3 DNA: TGTGCCACCAGCAGAGGCCAGGGCCTCATTTCACCCCTCCACTTT; CDR3 protein: CATSRGQGLISPLHF
D gene: TRBD1; J gene: TRBJ1-2; V gene: TRBV5-4; clone size: NA; CDR3 DNA: TGTGCCAGCAGTACGGGACAGAATGCTAACTATGGCTACACCTTC; CDR3 protein: CASSTGQNANYGYTF
D gene: TRBD2; J gene: TRBJ2-2; V gene: TRBV27; clone size: once; CDR3 DNA: TGTGCCAGCAGTTTACTGCCAGGGAGGGACACCGGGGAGCTGTTTTTT; CDR3 protein: CASSLLPGRDTGELFF
D gene: NA; J gene: TRBJ2-7; V gene: TRBV12-3/TRBV12-4; clone size: NA; CDR3 DNA: TGTGCCAGCAGTTTAGACTACTTCTTCGAGCAGTACTTC; CDR3 protein: CASSLDYFFEQYF
D gene: NA; J gene: TRBJ2-5; V gene: TRBV11-3; clone size: NA; CDR3 DNA: TGTGCCAGCAGCTTAGGTGGGAGGGAGACCCAGTACTTC; CDR3 protein: CASSLGGRETQYF
D gene: TRBD2; J gene: TRBJ2-3; V gene: TRBV6-6; clone size: NA; CDR3 DNA: TGTGCCAGCAGTTACTTGCTAGCGGGCATCACAGATACGCAGTATTTT; CDR3 protein: CASSYLLAGITDTQYF
D gene: TRBD1; J gene: TRBJ2-3; V gene: TRBV5-1; clone size: NA; CDR3 DNA: TGCGCCAGCAGCTTTATGACAGGGCCTAGCACAGATACGCAGTATTTT; CDR3 protein: CASSFMTGPSTDTQYF
D gene: NA; J gene: TRBJ2-5; V gene: TRBV11-2; clone size: NA; CDR3 DNA: TGTGCCAGCAGCTCCCTGCCCGAGCGGGAGACCCAGTACTTC; CDR3 protein: CASSSLPERETQYF
D gene: TRBD1; J gene: TRBJ1-2; V gene: TRBV7-8; clone size: NA; CDR3 DNA: TGTGCCAGCAGCCAACGGGACAGCAACTATGGCTACACCTTC; CDR3 protein: CASSQRDSNYGYTF
D gene: NA; J gene: TRBJ1-2; V gene: TRBV29-1; clone size: NA; CDR3 DNA: TGCAGCGTCAAGAGGACTAACTATGGCTACACCTTC; CDR3 protein: CSVKRTNYGYTF
D gene: NA; J gene: TRBJ1-1; V gene: TRBV15; clone size: few; CDR3 DNA: TGTGCCACCAGCAGAGATGTGGGCGGAACCGAAGCTTTCTTT; CDR3 protein: CATSRDVGGTEAFF
D gene: NA; J gene: TRBJ2-2; V gene: TRBV9; clone size: NA; CDR3 DNA: TGTGCCAGCAGCGTATCAGGAAACACCGGGGAGCTGTTTTTT; CDR3 protein: CASSVSGNTGELFF
D gene: TRBD1; J gene: TRBJ2-7; V gene: TRBV5-6; clone size: few; CDR3 DNA: TGTGCCAGCAGCTTGGGGACAGGGGATCGTTTTAGCTACGAGCAGTACTTC; CDR3 protein: CASSLGTGDRFSYEQYF
D gene: TRBD1; J gene: TRBJ1-6; V gene: TRBV5-6; clone size: NA; CDR3 DNA: TGTGCCAGCAGCTTGGCGACAGGGCCTGGGGCCTATAATTCACCCCTCCACTTT; CDR3 protein: CASSLATGPGAYNSPLHF
D gene: NA; J gene: TRBJ1-1; V gene: TRBV29-1; clone size: NA; CDR3 DNA: TGCAGCGTTGAAGAGGGTCGTGAAGCTTTCTTT; CDR3 protein: CSVEEGREAFF
D gene: NA; J gene: TRBJ1-3; V gene: TRBV6-1; clone size: NA; CDR3 DNA: TGTGCCAGCAGTGAATCGGGGAGAAACACCATATATTTT; CDR3 protein: CASSESGRNTIYF
D gene: NA; J gene: TRBJ1-2; V gene: TRBV5-6; clone size: NA; CDR3 DNA: TGTGCCAGCAGCTCCGCAACAGGACACGTTACTAACTATGGCTACACCTTC; CDR3 protein: CASSSATGHVTNYGYTF
D gene: TRBD1; J gene: TRBJ2-1; V gene: TRBV5-1; clone size: NA; CDR3 DNA: TGCGCCAGCAGCTTTAACAGGGGTGGGGATGAGCAGTTCTTC; CDR3 protein: CASSFNRGGDEQFF
D gene: TRBD2; J gene: TRBJ2-1; V gene: TRBV19; clone size: NA; CDR3 DNA: TGTGCCAGTAGTTTCAAAGCGGGAGAAGGCTACAATGAGCAGTTCTTC; CDR3 protein: CASSFKAGEGYNEQFF
D gene: NA; J gene: TRBJ1-5; V gene: TRBV6-5; clone size: NA; CDR3 DNA: TGTGCCAGCAACCCGGTCCCGGGGGGCAATCAGCCCCAGCATTTT; CDR3 protein: CASNPVPGGNQPQHF
D gene: NA; J gene: TRBJ1-2; V gene: TRBV28; clone size: NA; CDR3 DNA: TGTGCCAGCAGTGGGGGGGACCTCTATGGCTACACCTTC; CDR3 protein: CASSGGDLYGYTF
D gene: TRBD1; J gene: TRBJ2-7; V gene: TRBV27; clone size: NA; CDR3 DNA: TGTGCCAGCAGTTTAGGGGACAGGGGAAAGTACGAGCAGTACTTC; CDR3 protein: CASSLGDRGKYEQYF
D gene: TRBD2; J gene: TRBJ2-3; V gene: TRBV4-3; clone size: NA; CDR3 DNA: TGCGCCAGCAGCCAAGGTGGGGGACTAGCGTTAGATACGCAGTATTTT; CDR3 protein: CASSQGGGLALDTQYF
D gene: NA; J gene: TRBJ1-5; V gene: TRBV6-4; clone size: NA; CDR3 DNA: TGTGCCAGCAGTCCGGACACTAGCAATCAGCCCCAGCATTTT; CDR3 protein: CASSPDTSNQPQHF
D gene: NA; J gene: TRBJ1-4; V gene: TRBV28; clone size: NA; CDR3 DNA: TGTGCCAGCAGTTCCGATCCTTACCCTCCAGAGGATAATGAAAAACTGTTTTTT; CDR3 protein: CASSSDPYPPEDNEKLFF
D gene: NA; J gene: TRBJ2-7; V gene: TRBV6-5; clone size: once; CDR3 DNA: TGTGCCAGCAGTTACGCTCAGACGGGACAACAGTTTAAGTACTTC; CDR3 protein: CASSYAQTGQQFKYF
D gene: NA; J gene: TRBJ1-6; V gene: TRBV28; clone size: NA; CDR3 DNA: TGTGCCAGCAGTTACAGATCCCCTCTCCACTTT; CDR3 protein: CASSYRSPLHF
D gene: TRBD1; J gene: TRBJ1-6; V gene: TRBV6-5; clone size: NA; CDR3 DNA: TGTGCCAGCAGTTACGGGACAGGTGGGGATTCACCCCTCCACTTT; CDR3 protein: CASSYGTGGDSPLHF
D gene: TRBD1; J gene: TRBJ1-2; V gene: TRBV20-1; clone size: NA; CDR3 DNA: TGCAGTGCACAGGGGGACTATGGCTACACCTTC; CDR3 protein: CSAQGDYGYTF
D gene: TRBD1; J gene: TRBJ1-2; V gene: TRBV5-1; clone size: NA; CDR3 DNA: TGCGCCAGCAGCTTGGGTAGCAGGGGGCGCCCTGATGGCTACACCTTC; CDR3 protein: CASSLGSRGRPDGYTF
D gene: NA; J gene: TRBJ1-1; V gene: TRBV19; clone size: NA; CDR3 DNA: TGTGCCAGTAGTATAGTCCCCGGGGGGGTCTCTGAAGCTTTCTTT; CDR3 protein: CASSIVPGGVSEAFF
D gene: TRBD1; J gene: TRBJ1-2; V gene: TRBV5-1; clone size: NA; CDR3 DNA: TGCGCCAGCAGCTTGGGGGACAGAAACTATGGCTACACCTTC; CDR3 protein: CASSLGDRNYGYTF
D gene: NA; J gene: TRBJ2-2; V gene: TRBV6-4; clone size: few; CDR3 DNA: TGTGCCAGCAGTGGGACAAACACCGGGGAGCTGTTTTTT; CDR3 protein: CASSGTNTGELFF
D gene: NA; J gene: TRBJ1-4; V gene: TRBV2; clone size: NA; CDR3 DNA: TGTGCCAGCCGACAGGATACAACTAATGAAAAACTGTTTTTT; CDR3 protein: CASRQDTTNEKLFF